The 9 T cell receptor beta chains in this list originate from one sample, sequenced in a study of blood T cell repertoires in COVID-19. Here immunoSEQ multiplex PCR was the method, and the copy in TCRdb shows in-frame clones only, minus some. Here the sample spans about 140,000 clones, 82% being singletons. The sequencing input was peripheral blood. Receptors originate from a woman of 80 years or more with acute or convalescent COVID-19.

The chain links TRBV6-2 or TRBV6-3 to TRBJ1-5; perhaps TRBD1 as D (5 bases). The length of the CDR3 is 18 residues. CDR1 and CDR2 (germline): MNHEY, SVGEGT. V shed 0 bases and J shed 1 base, with 16 bases lying between them. The CDR3 protein is CASSYSIGAGISNQPQHF. The CDR3 DNA is TGTGCCAGCAGTTACTCGATAGGGGCGGGGATAAGCAATCAGCCCCAGCATTTT.

The V and J genes are TRBV27 and TRBJ1-5, with D uncertain. Trimming took off 1 base at V and 4 bases at J, with 8 bases between the two ends. This CDR3 region has 14 residues. CDR1 and CDR2 (germline): MNHEY, SMNVEV (reference sequence). The CDR3 region is CASSLFGGNQPQHF. The DNA of the CDR3 is TGTGCCAGCAGTTTATTCGGAGGGAATCAGCCCCAGCATTTT.

The V call is TRBV11-2, the J call TRBJ1-2; the D is unclear. Germline V gene sequence: CDR1 SGHAT, CDR2 FQNNGV. V shed 5 bases and J shed 7 bases, with 11 bases lying between them. This CDR3 contains 12 residues. This CDR3 reads CASSMAISGYTF. DNA of the CDR3: TGTGCCAGCAGCATGGCCATCAGTGGCTACACCTTC. Variable domain in full (rest from reference TRBV11-2 and TRBJ1-2): EAGVAQSPRYKIIEKRQSVAFWCNPISGHATLYWYQQILGQGPKLLIQFQNNGVVDDSQLPKDRFSAERLKGVDSTLKIQPAKLEDSAVYLCASSMAISGYTFGSGTRLTVV.

The chain uses TRBV27 and TRBJ2-7; a weak D match, TRBD2 (5 bases). Per germline, CDR1 MNHEY and CDR2 SMNVEV (reference sequence). The ends were cut back, 3 bases at V and 4 bases at J, with 16 bases in the middle. This CDR3 comprises 15 residues. The DNA of the CDR3 is TGTGCCAGCAGTTTGGTCGGGGTTTCGATGTACGAGCAGTACTTC. This gives the protein CASSLVGVSMYEQYF.

This sequence joins TRBV7-8 and TRBJ2-7, with 14 bases matching TRBD2. The V gene end was trimmed by 5 bases and the J gene end by 2 bases; junction bases not matched to a gene: 11. From germline, CDR1 is SGHVS and CDR2 FQNEAQ. The CDR3 is 18 amino acids. CDR3: CASSPRLAGGPKAYEQYF. Here the CDR3 DNA reads TGTGCCAGCAGCCCCAGACTAGCGGGAGGGCCGAAGGCCTACGAGCAGTACTTC.

V gene TRBV10-1 combines with J gene TRBJ1-4; TRBD1 might be the D (6 bases). Trimming cost V 3 bases and J 6 bases, with 14 bases left between them. The CDR3 covers 15 residues. The germline V gene encodes CDR1 WNHNN and CDR2 SYGVQD (reference sequence). CDR3 nucleotides: TGCGCCAGCAGTGATGGGGCAGAGGGGGATGAAAAACTGTTTTTT. This codes for CASSDGAEGDEKLFF.

The rearrangement uses TRBV9 and TRBJ1-3; TRBD1 matches at 9 bases. V was clipped by 0 bases and J by 7 bases; unmatched bases: 8. The CDR3 extends over 16 amino acids. Germline-derived CDR1 and CDR2 are SGDLS and YYNGEE. The CDR3 DNA sequence: TGTGCCAGCAGCGTAGCTGGACAGGGGTTGGCGAACACCATATATTTT. It is translated as CASSVAGQGLANTIYF.

V and J are TRBV5-5 and TRBJ1-1, with 8 positions matching TRBD1. The CDR3 is 14 residues long. CDR1 SGHKS and CDR2 YYEKEE come from the germline V gene (reference sequence). V dropped 4 bases and J dropped 0; count of bases not matched to a gene: 2. The CDR3 DNA sequence: TGTGCCAGCAGCCGGGACAGGATGAACACTGAAGCTTTCTTT. Its protein product is CASSRDRMNTEAFF.

The J gene is TRBJ2-4, the V gene TRBV7-2, with TRBD2 as a possible D gene (5 bases). CDR3 length equals 14 residues. The V and J ends lost 5 bases and 7 bases respectively, with 15 bases between them. Germline CDR1 SGHTA, CDR2 FQGNSA. CDR3 sequence reads: CASSPSRTGNIQYF. Here the CDR3 DNA reads TGTGCCAGCAGCCCATCCCGGACGGGGAACATTCAGTACTTC.